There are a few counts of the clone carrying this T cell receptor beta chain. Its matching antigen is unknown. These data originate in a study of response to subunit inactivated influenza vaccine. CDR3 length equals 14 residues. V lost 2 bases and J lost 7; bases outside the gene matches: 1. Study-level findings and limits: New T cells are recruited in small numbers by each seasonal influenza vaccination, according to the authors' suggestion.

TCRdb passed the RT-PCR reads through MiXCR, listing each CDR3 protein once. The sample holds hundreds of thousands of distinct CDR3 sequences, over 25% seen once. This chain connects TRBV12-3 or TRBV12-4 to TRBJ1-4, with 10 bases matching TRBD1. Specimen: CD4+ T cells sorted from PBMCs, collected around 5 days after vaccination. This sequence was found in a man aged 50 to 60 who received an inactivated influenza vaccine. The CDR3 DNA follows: TGTGCCAGCAGTTTAAGGACAGGGGGTGAAAAACTGTTTTTT. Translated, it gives CASSLRTGGEKLFF.